A selection of T cell receptor beta chains follows, all from one sample in a study of CD8+ T cells in alopecia areata. TCRdb's table, derived via immunoSEQ multiplex PCR, lists solely in-frame clones and lacks some. In the table there are under 250,000 clones, 50% to 65% of which are singletons. The input for sequencing was CD4+ T cells sorted from blood, taken at week 0. The receptors originated from a human donor with alopecia areata. Each CDR3 is given with its conserved first and last residue. The D gene is left open where the match is weak. Where a row states a size, it is once, few, many or the class of an expanded clone; other rows omit it.

D,size,J,V,CDR3,DNA
NA,NA,TRBJ1-2,TRBV6-5,CASSYSQGLYGYTF,TGTGCCAGCAGTTACTCTCAGGGGCTCTATGGCTACACCTTC
NA,NA,TRBJ1-6,TRBV10-3,CAISERSENSPLHF,TGTGCCATCAGTGAGCGGTCAGAGAATTCACCCCTCCACTTT
TRBD2,few,TRBJ2-2,TRBV7-7,CASSLLAGGANTGELFF,TGTGCTAGCAGCTTACTAGCGGGAGGCGCGAACACCGGGGAGCTGTTTTTT
TRBD1,NA,TRBJ2-7,TRBV30,CAWRGLDRGRYEQYF,TGTGCCTGGAGAGGCCTAGACAGGGGGCGGTACGAGCAGTACTTC
TRBD2,once,TRBJ2-5,TRBV12-5,CASSGIQETQYF,TGTGCTAGTAGCGGGATCCAAGAGACCCAGTACTTC
NA,NA,TRBJ1-2,TRBV10-3,CAISELIPPRRALSHYGYTF,TGTGCCATCAGTGAACTCATCCCCCCGCGTCGGGCCCTCAGCCACTATGGCTACACCTTC
TRBD1,NA,TRBJ1-2,TRBV18,CASSPRGGEGLVYGYTF,TGTGCCAGCTCACCACGAGGGGGCGAAGGACTTGTATATGGCTACACCTTC
NA,NA,TRBJ2-5,TRBV4-2,CASSQGPVATQYF,TGTGCCAGCAGCCAAGGACCCGTGGCGACCCAGTACTTC
NA,few,TRBJ2-1,TRBV5-1,CASSLSGVDYNEQFF,TGCGCCAGCAGCTTGTCTGGGGTAGACTACAATGAGCAGTTCTTC
NA,NA,TRBJ2-7,TRBV7-9,CASSFGTFYEQYF,TGTGCCAGCAGCTTTGGGACCTTCTACGAGCAGTACTTC
TRBD2,few,TRBJ2-3,TRBV7-8,CASSLGGGAPDTQYF,TGTGCCAGCAGCTTAGGCGGGGGGGCCCCAGATACGCAGTATTTT
NA,NA,TRBJ1-1,TRBV7-9,CASSLDRANTEAFF,TGTGCCAGCAGCTTAGACAGGGCTAACACTGAAGCTTTCTTT
NA,NA,TRBJ2-3,TRBV19,CASSPRLRTDTQYF,TGTGCCAGTAGTCCGCGACTTCGCACAGATACGCAGTATTTT
NA,NA,TRBJ1-2,TRBV18,CASSPLQGTNYGYTF,TGTGCCAGCTCACCACTTCAGGGGACTAACTATGGCTACACCTTC
NA,NA,TRBJ2-7,TRBV25-1,CASSEANTYEQYF,TGTGCCAGCAGCGAAGCCAATACCTACGAGCAGTACTTC
NA,NA,TRBJ2-7,TRBV18,CASSPSHYRTEQYF,TGTGCCAGCTCCCCGAGCCACTACCGTACCGAGCAGTACTTC
NA,few,TRBJ1-5,TRBV4-1,CASSQSASGQPQHF,TGCGCCAGCAGCCAATCCGCCAGTGGGCAGCCCCAGCATTTT
NA,few,TRBJ2-1,TRBV4-1,CASSQGQSRRAYNEQFF,TGCGCCAGCAGCCAAGGGCAATCTAGGCGGGCCTACAATGAGCAGTTCTTC
NA,NA,TRBJ1-5,TRBV30,CAWSVGRNQPQHF,TGTGCCTGGAGTGTAGGGCGCAATCAGCCCCAGCATTTT
TRBD2,few,TRBJ2-2,TRBV7-9,CASSLRGTTNTGELFF,TGTGCCAGCAGCTTACGGGGGACTACGAACACCGGGGAGCTGTTTTTT
NA,few,TRBJ1-5,TRBV30,CAWSRDRAPWSNQPQHF,TGTGCCTGGAGTCGGGACCGGGCCCCCTGGAGCAATCAGCCCCAGCATTTT
NA,NA,TRBJ2-2,TRBV30,CAWRYRLGATNTGELFF,TGTGCCTGGAGGTACCGTCTAGGGGCTACTAACACCGGGGAGCTGTTTTTT
NA,NA,TRBJ2-3,TRBV5-1,CASSTSSSDTQYF,TGCGCCAGCAGCACAAGTTCTTCAGATACGCAGTATTTT
NA,NA,TRBJ2-1,TRBV9,CASSKEYSSYNEQFF,TGTGCCAGCTCAAAAGAGTATAGCTCCTACAATGAGCAGTTCTTC
NA,NA,TRBJ2-5,TRBV6-5,CASSYSWRRETQYF,TGTGCCAGCAGTTACTCGTGGAGGAGGGAGACCCAGTACTTC
NA,few,TRBJ2-3,TRBV29-1,CSVLLGIHRTDTQYF,TGCAGCGTTCTCTTGGGCATACACCGCACAGATACGCAGTATTTT
TRBD1,few,TRBJ2-3,TRBV27,CASSSLGTVGTDTQYF,TGTGCCAGCAGTTCTCTCGGGACAGTTGGAACAGATACGCAGTATTTT
NA,few,TRBJ2-1,TRBV5-1,CASRAGKDNEQFF,TGCGCCAGCAGGGCCGGGAAAGACAATGAGCAGTTCTTC
NA,once,TRBJ1-6,TRBV4-1,CASSARVGGNSPLHF,TGCGCCAGCAGCGCAAGAGTGGGAGGGAATTCACCCCTCCACTTT
NA,NA,TRBJ1-2,TRBV4-1,CASSQEWRNYGYTF,TGCGCCAGCAGCCAAGAATGGAGGAACTATGGCTACACCTTC
TRBD1,few,TRBJ2-4,TRBV19,CASSPRGQTAKNIQYF,TGTGCCAGTAGTCCGAGGGGACAGACAGCCAAAAACATTCAGTACTTC
TRBD1,few,TRBJ1-6,TRBV27,CASSFGTVNSPLHF,TGTGCCAGCAGTTTCGGGACAGTCAATTCACCCCTCCACTTT
NA,NA,TRBJ1-1,TRBV7-8,CASSRSRGTEAFF,TGTGCCAGCAGCCGATCGAGAGGCACTGAAGCTTTCTTT
NA,NA,TRBJ1-1,TRBV30,CAWSVPPAGAFF,TGTGCCTGGAGTGTACCCCCCGCCGGGGCTTTCTTT
NA,NA,TRBJ1-1,TRBV5-1,CASSPGPSNTEAFF,TGCGCCAGCAGCCCGGGACCGTCGAACACTGAAGCTTTCTTT
TRBD1,NA,TRBJ1-4,TRBV4-1,CASSHLGRGLNEKLFF,TGCGCCAGCAGCCACCTAGGCAGGGGGCTTAATGAAAAACTGTTTTTT
TRBD2,NA,TRBJ2-7,TRBV5-4,CASSHSGSSYEQYF,TGTGCCAGCAGCCATAGCGGGAGCTCCTACGAGCAGTACTTC